This note documents a single T cell receptor (beta chain) sequence. Its antigen is as yet unknown. The data were taken from a study of cytomegalovirus exposure and HLA in healthy donors. Study-wide results and caveats: Apart from CMV serostatus, no immune exposure information was available. Upon later analysis, HLA-associated TCR beta chains proved more clonally expanded than other, equally common chains. High specificity and sensitivity for cytomegalovirus status were reported for the classifier. With later analysis, a missense DCLRE1C variant became linked to TCR beta V- and J-gene trimming.

The PCR was carried out with 60 Vbeta primers and 13 Jbeta primers. Measured with immunoSEQ multiplex PCR; TCRdb has only the in-frame clones, and not every one. This table has 120,000 or so clones, about 72% appearing once. Germline values: CDR1 KGHSH, CDR2 LQKENI. Trimming removed 0 bases at V and 1 base at J, with 9 bases between. The CDR3 has 15 amino acids. The chain carries TRBV18 and TRBJ1-1; D unclear. Sequencing was done on a sample of PBMCs. The sequence came from a man aged 45 to 65 in good health and CMV-seropositive. CDR3 in DNA: TGTGCCAGCTCACCACCGGAGGCCTCGAACACTGAAGCTTTCTTT. It specifies CASSPPEASNTEAFF.